The sequence of this T cell receptor (beta chain) was determined in a study of vaccination effects on CD4 cells after COVID-19. As for the study in general: Antigen-specific CD4+ T cells were expanded with viral peptide pools in the ViraFEST assay before sequencing.

With regard to this clone: Its target is unknown.

Profiling relied on immunoSEQ multiplex PCR, and the TCRdb table lists in-frame clones only, not all of them. The table has 25,000 to 30,000 clones, approximately 65% seen once. Points from the study as a whole: Marked clonal contraction of infection- and vaccine-induced clones was seen late after vaccination.

Culture lasted roughly 9 days before CD4+ T cell isolation. The CDR3 extends over 11 amino acids. The V gene's germline CDR1 is MNHNS and CDR2 SASEGT. The germline V and J ends were trimmed by 3 bases and 10 bases, with 7 bases remaining between them. V and J are TRBV6-1 and TRBJ2-1; D remains unclear. This sequence was found in a human donor who received a COVID-19 vaccine. Specimen: CD4+ T cells from PBMCs cultured without peptide, collected before COVID-19 vaccination. CDR3 in DNA: TGTGCCAGCAGTGAGCACGAGGAGCAGTTCTTC. Encoded protein: CASSEHEEQFF.